The 8 T cell receptor beta chains in this list originate from one sample, sequenced in a study of blood T cell repertoires in COVID-19. The table came from immunoSEQ multiplex PCR; TCRdb's copy has only in-frame clones and leaves some out. The sample has approximately 37,000 clones, about nine tenths seen once. The specimen was peripheral blood. These receptors all stem from a man in his fifties or sixties with active COVID-19.

This sequence joins TRBV6-4 and TRBJ2-1; a possible D gene is TRBD2 (6 bases). The CDR3 consists of 14 residues. V lost 1 base and J lost 4, with 8 bases in between. Germline V gene data show CDR1 as MRHNA and CDR2 as SNTAGT. CDR3 coding DNA: TGTGCCAGCAGTGACTGCGCGGGATACAATGAGCAGTTCTTC. Amino acids: CASSDCAGYNEQFF.

This rearrangement joins TRBV3-1 (or the pseudogene TRBV3-2) to TRBJ2-1; the match to TRBD2 covers 8 bases. Germline V lookup: CDR1 LGHDT, CDR2 YNNKEL (reference sequence). This CDR3 spans 12 amino acids. With 4 bases clipped from V and 10 bases from J, the junction kept 3 bases outside the gene matches. The CDR3 sequence: CASSLWTSEQFF. The CDR3 DNA is TGTGCCAGCAGCCTCTGGACTAGCGAGCAGTTCTTC.

V is TRBV4-2 and J is TRBJ2-1, with 12 bases identical to TRBD2. The CDR3 runs to 15 residues. Germline assignment: CDR1 LGHNA and CDR2 YNFKEQ. V gave up 3 bases and J gave up 6 bases; unmatched junction bases: 3. For the CDR3, the DNA is TGTGCCAGCAGCCAGTGGACTAGCGGGGCCAATGAGCAGTTCTTC. Amino acid sequence: CASSQWTSGANEQFF.

The CDR3 DNA reads as TGTGCCAGCAGTTCCTGGACTAGCGGGGCCGACACAGATACGCAGTATTTT. It is translated as CASSSWTSGADTDTQYF. The chain uses TRBV27 and TRBJ2-3, with 12 positions matching TRBD2. This CDR3 is built from 17 residues. In germline, CDR1 is MNHEY, CDR2 SMNVEV (reference sequence). Unmatched junction bases numbered 7, after V lost 4 bases and J lost 2 bases.

V gene TRBV2 combines with J gene TRBJ2-3; 10 bases are shared with TRBD2. CDR1 SNHLY and CDR2 FYNNEI come from the germline V gene. Unmatched junction bases numbered 4, after V lost 1 base and J lost 6 bases. This CDR3 contains 15 residues. The CDR3 nucleotides are TGTGCCAGCAGTGAAGGGAGCGGGAGGGGTGATACGCAGTATTTT. Translated, it gives CASSEGSGRGDTQYF.

This chain connects TRBV6-5 to TRBJ2-7, with D tentatively TRBD2 (5 bases). The CDR3 is made up of 15 amino acids. Germline V CDR1 and CDR2: MNHEY, SVGAGI. Trimming pared 0 bases from V and 2 bases from J, leaving 11 bases between. The CDR3: CASSYSLDGTYEQYF. CDR3 nucleotides: TGTGCCAGCAGTTACTCCCTGGACGGGACCTACGAGCAGTACTTC.

Here the CDR3 reads CASSRQGRTEAFF. In DNA, the CDR3 is TGTGCCAGCAGCCGACAGGGCCGCACTGAAGCTTTCTTT. The V call is TRBV6-2 or TRBV6-3, the J call TRBJ1-1; 7 nucleotides agree with TRBD1. V trimming: 6 bases; J trimming: 4 bases; junction bases outside the gene matches: 5. This CDR3 spans 13 amino acids. Germline assignment: CDR1 MNHEY and CDR2 SVGEGT.

The chain joins TRBV5-1 to TRBJ2-7; tentative D call: TRBD1 (5 bases). Per germline, CDR1 SGHRS and CDR2 YFSETQ. CDR3 length: 13 residues. Trimming removed 3 bases from V and 1 base from J, with 8 bases in between. This chain's CDR3 is CASSWGGSYEQYF. The CDR3 DNA reads as TGCGCCAGCAGCTGGGGCGGATCCTACGAGCAGTACTTC.